Each of the 18 T cell receptor beta chains below was sequenced from the same sample in a study of cytomegalovirus exposure and HLA in healthy donors. The PCR employed 60 Vbeta primers together with 13 Jbeta primers. Only in-frame clones appear in the TCRdb table, and some are missing; sequencing was by immunoSEQ multiplex PCR. The sample gives about 160,000 clones, more than 75% of which show up once; around 0.97% is in the top ten. Sequencing used PBMCs. These receptors came from a girl aged 2-9 years in good health and CMV-seropositive.

The rearrangement uses TRBV4-2 and TRBJ2-7; TRBD2 matches at 7 bases. The V and J ends lost 1 base and 4 bases, in that order; junction bases with no gene match: 7. Looked up from germline, CDR1 is LGHNA and CDR2 is YNFKEQ. The CDR3 runs to 15 residues. CDR3 DNA: TGTGCCAGCAGCCAAGGATGGGAGGGAGGGTACGAGCAGTACTTC. Translated: CASSQGWEGGYEQYF.

CDR3 sequence (DNA): TGTGCCAGTAGTCCTGACAGCGCGAACACTGAAGCTTTCTTT. This encodes CASSPDSANTEAFF. This chain connects TRBV19 to TRBJ1-1; a possible D gene is TRBD1 (5 bases). The CDR3 spans 14 residues. CDR1 is LNHDA and CDR2 is SQIVND in the germline V gene (reference sequence). Trimming left V 5 bases short and J 1 base short, with 11 bases between. Supplemented by reference TRBV19 and TRBJ1-1, the full variable domain reads DGGITQSPKYLFRKEGQNVTLSCEQNLNHDAMYWYRQDPGQGLRLIYYSQIVNDFQKGDIAEGYSVSREKKESFPLTVTSAQKNPTAFYLCASSPDSANTEAFFGQGTRLTVV.

The chain has TRBV30 and TRBJ2-3; 12 positions agree with TRBD2. Losses at the gene ends were 0 bases for V and 5 bases for J; bases not matched to a gene: 3. The V gene's germline CDR1 is GTSNPN and CDR2 SVGIG (reference sequence). This CDR3 region has 15 residues. In nucleotides, the CDR3 is TGTGCCTGGAGTGTACGACTAGCGGGGGAAGATACGCAGTATTTT. Protein sequence: CAWSVRLAGEDTQYF.

The rearrangement uses TRBV30 and TRBJ1-2; D gene uncertain. Trimming pared 6 bases from V and 5 bases from J, leaving 19 bases between. The CDR3 loop spans 14 amino acids. The V gene's germline CDR1 is GTSNPN and CDR2 SVGIG (reference sequence). The CDR3 here is CACPSGVGLYGYTF. The DNA of the CDR3 is TGTGCCTGTCCCAGCGGTGTCGGGTTATATGGCTACACCTTC.

The chain uses TRBV7-9 and TRBJ2-7; 15 bases agree with TRBD2. The J segment lost 5 bases and the V segment lost 3 bases, leaving 8 bases of the junction unmatched. This CDR3 spans 17 amino acids. From germline, CDR1 is SEHNR and CDR2 FQNEAQ (reference sequence). The CDR3 bases are TGTGCCAGCAGCTTTACCTTTGGGACTAGCGGGAGGAACGAGCAGTACTTC. Protein: CASSFTFGTSGRNEQYF.

The V call is TRBV7-8, the J call TRBJ1-3; TRBD1 aligns across 8 bases. Germline values: CDR1 SGHVS, CDR2 FQNEAQ. The CDR3 contains 17 residues. V was pared by 4 bases and J by 0 bases, with 8 bases of the junction left unmatched. The CDR3 spells CASSSGRTGFSGNTIYF. The CDR3 region has the DNA TGTGCCAGCAGCTCGGGAAGGACAGGGTTCTCTGGAAACACCATATATTTT.

The chain has TRBV6-4 and TRBJ2-3; D is uncertain. The CDR3 is 13 residues long. V gave up 4 bases and J gave up 3 bases, with 8 bases separating them. Germline V gene lookup returns CDR1 MRHNA and CDR2 SNTAGT. The chain's CDR3 is CASSVSETDTQYF. CDR3 in DNA: TGTGCCAGCAGTGTAAGTGAGACAGATACGCAGTATTTT.

The rearrangement joins TRBV2 to TRBJ2-6; a possible D gene is TRBD2 (6 bases). V lost 3 bases to trimming and J lost 1 base, with 13 bases between them. This CDR3 is built from 17 residues. The germline gives CDR1 SNHLY, CDR2 FYNNEI. Here the CDR3 reads CASSDSGSFSGANVLTF. The DNA for the CDR3 is TGTGCCAGCAGTGACTCCGGGAGCTTTTCTGGGGCCAACGTCCTGACTTTC.

The genes are TRBV5-1 and TRBJ2-5, with TRBD2 matching 8 bases. Germline CDR1 SGHRS, CDR2 YFSETQ. J was trimmed by 5 bases and V by 2 bases; bases with no gene match: 8. CDR3 length: 15 residues. Here the CDR3 reads CASSLGAGVRETQYF. The CDR3 DNA sequence: TGCGCCAGCAGCTTAGGAGCGGGAGTGAGGGAGACCCAGTACTTC.

Note on this clone: The sample carries other DNA sequences with the same CDR3. The V and J genes are TRBV11-2 and TRBJ1-5; D remains ambiguous. CDR3 size: 13 residues. Germline V CDR1 and CDR2: SGHAT, FQNNGV. V was clipped by 1 base and J by 4 bases, with 5 bases between them. CDR3 loop: CASSLGPNQPQHF. In DNA form, the CDR3 reads TGTGCCAGCAGCTTAGGGCCGAATCAGCCCCAGCATTTT.

The rearrangement joins TRBV4-1 to TRBJ2-6; D possibly corresponds to TRBD1 (5 bases). Germline CDR1 is MGHRA and CDR2 is YSYEKL. This CDR3 is built from 17 residues. Trimming took 4 bases from V and 1 from J, leaving 14 bases between them. CDR3 sequence: CASSLFLQGSGANVLTF. For the CDR3, the DNA is TGCGCCAGCAGCCTCTTTCTCCAGGGATCTGGGGCCAACGTCCTGACTTTC.

This clone has only a few counts. The chain combines TRBV5-1 with TRBJ2-7; 11 nucleotides agree with TRBD2. Germline CDR1 and CDR2: SGHRS and YFSETQ. V was clipped by 0 bases and J by 3 bases; unmatched bases: 5. The CDR3 contains 16 residues. The CDR3 region is CASSLGTSGSLYEQYF. In DNA, the CDR3 is TGCGCCAGCAGCTTGGGCACTAGCGGGAGTCTCTACGAGCAGTACTTC.

This chain connects TRBV2 to TRBJ2-3; 10 nucleotides align to TRBD2. CDR1 and CDR2 (germline): SNHLY, FYNNEI. This CDR3 comprises 14 residues. Trimming took 5 bases from V and 10 from J; bases not matched to a gene: 9. Here the CDR3 DNA reads TGTGCCAGCAGTAAGGAGCTAGCGGGAGTTGCGCAGTATTTT. Translation: CASSKELAGVAQYF.

The chain links TRBV7-2 to TRBJ1-1; D remains unclear. Trimming took off 1 base at V and 3 bases at J, with 9 bases between the two ends. Germline CDR1 is SGHTA and CDR2 is FQGNSA. This CDR3 has 14 residues. DNA for the CDR3: TGTGCCAGCAGCTTAGGGCTGGGCTACACTGAAGCTTTCTTT. It yields the protein CASSLGLGYTEAFF.

J is TRBJ2-7 and V is TRBV28; a possible D gene is TRBD2 (6 bases). The CDR3 consists of 14 residues. V lost 4 bases, J lost 3 bases, and 13 bases lay in between. From germline, CDR1 is MDHEN and CDR2 SYDVKM. CDR3 in amino acids: CASSSLAPRYEQYF. The CDR3, as DNA: TGTGCCAGCAGTTCACTAGCTCCCCGCTACGAGCAGTACTTC. The variable domain in full, with the rest retrieved from reference TRBV28 and TRBJ2-7, is DVKVTQSSRYLVKRTGEKVFLECVQDMDHENMFWYRQDPGLGLRLIYFSYDVKMKEKGDIPEGYSVSREKKERFSLILESASTNQTSMYLCASSSLAPRYEQYFGPGTRLTVT.

The V call is TRBV5-1, the J call TRBJ2-1; a weak D match, TRBD1 (8 bases). Between the trimmed V and J ends, which lost 4 bases and 5 bases, there was a span of 22 bases. From germline, CDR1 is SGHRS and CDR2 YFSETQ. This CDR3 is built from 17 residues. The CDR3 is CASSLGQGGSVDNEQFF. Written as DNA, the CDR3 is TGCGCCAGCAGCCTCGGACAGGGAGGGAGTGTGGACAATGAGCAGTTCTTC.

V usage is TRBV18 and J usage is TRBJ2-5; a possible D gene is TRBD2 (6 bases). Trimming shortened V by 3 bases and J by 0 bases, and 14 bases separated the two germline ends. This CDR3 region has 16 residues. Germline CDR1 reads KGHSH; CDR2 reads LQKENI. The CDR3 region has the DNA TGTGCCAGCTCACCCCTACTAGCCCAGTACCAAGAGACCCAGTACTTC. Translated: CASSPLLAQYQETQYF.

J is TRBJ2-3 and V is TRBV4-1; D not resolved. Per the germline V gene, CDR1 is MGHRA and CDR2 is YSYEKL. CDR3 size: 19 residues. V lost 0 bases and J lost 6, with 25 bases in between. CDR3 sequence (DNA): TGCGCCAGCAGCCAAGATACGTCCCTATCCCATTGGGCGATCGATACGCAGTATTTT. The encoded protein is CASSQDTSLSHWAIDTQYF.